The 18 T cell receptor beta chains listed next were all sequenced from one sample in a study of tumor and adjacent non-tumor tissue in lung cancer. No cell sorting was done before RNA was extracted from the tissue. More than 3 cm separated this lung sample from the edge of the tumor. A modified ARM-PCR protocol with three rounds of nested PCR amplified TCRbeta. TCRdb reprocessed the multiplex PCR reads via MiXCR and lists one record per CDR3 protein. The sample lists more than 60,000 distinct CDR3 sequences, 76% seen once, with 40% to 50% in the top ten. Sequencing was done on a sample of distant non-tumor lung tissue. Receptors were obtained from a man aged 55 to 70 with non-small cell lung cancer.

This clonotype is a singleton in its sample. No conserved phenylalanine or tryptophan ends this CDR3, so it is likely a read error. The chain is built from TRBV6-5 and TRBJ2-2; 12 positions agree with TRBD2. CDR1 is MNHEY and CDR2 is SVGAGI in the germline V gene. CDR3 size: 15 residues. DNA for the CDR3: TGTGCCAGCAGAGACAGACTAGCGGGAGCCGGGGATCTGTTTTCT. Translation: CASRDRLAGAGDLFS.

With respect to this clonotype: A junction boundary mismatches the germline segment, possibly from a read error. The gene calls are TRBV29-1 and TRBJ1-1, with TRBD1 matching over 7 bases. CDR1 is SQVTM and CDR2 is ANQGSEA in the germline V gene. CDR3 length: 13 amino acids. The CDR3 region is CCASAGGDTEAIF. The CDR3 nucleotides are TGCTGCGCCTCGGCAGGGGGGGACACCGAAGCTATCTTT.

Worth noting for this clonotype: At one boundary the junction diverges from the germline segment, which might be a read error. V usage is TRBV11-2 and J usage is TRBJ2-6, with D maybe TRBD1 (5 bases). The CDR3 extends over 14 amino acids. The germline gives CDR1 SGHAT, CDR2 FQNNGV. For the CDR3, the DNA is TGTGCCAGCAGTCTCTCTGCTGGGGCCAACCTCCTGACTTTT. Translating gives CASSLSAGANLLTF.

On this clonotype itself: At one boundary the junction diverges from the germline segment, which might be a read error. The V gene is TRBV24-1, the J gene TRBJ2-1; D remains unclear. There are 13 residues in the CDR3. Germline values: CDR1 KGHDR, CDR2 SFDVKD. CDR3 nucleotide sequence: TGTGTCACCAGTGATTCTTCCGGTCCTGAGCAATTCTTC. It is translated as CVTSDSSGPEQFF.

For this clonotype: One junction end disagrees with the germline gene, perhaps due to a read error. The chain joins TRBV5-6 to TRBJ2-1, with D maybe TRBD1 (6 bases). CDR1 is SGHDT, CDR2 YYEEEE, per germline. The CDR3 length is 16 residues. The CDR3 reads CGSSLETGSLYNEQFF. Here the CDR3 DNA reads TGTGGCAGCAGCTTGGAGACAGGATCCTTATACAATGAGCAGTTCTTC.

With respect to this clonotype: Given a much more abundant clone one base away, this may be a read error. The chain employs TRBV28 and TRBJ2-7, with D tentatively TRBD1 or TRBD2 (5 bases each). Germline V lookup: CDR1 MDHEN, CDR2 SYDVKM. This CDR3 region has 12 residues. The CDR3 coding sequence is TGTACCAGCCGGGACGGTGCCTACGAGCAGTACTTC. Translating gives CTSRDGAYEQYF.

This clonotype was seen a handful of times. The rearrangement uses TRBV19 and TRBJ1-5; maybe TRBD1 (6 bases). Germline V gene lookup returns CDR1 LNHDA and CDR2 SQIVND (reference sequence). Trimming took off 1 base at V and 2 bases at J, with 21 bases between the two ends. The CDR3 is made up of 19 amino acids. CDR3 DNA sequence: TGTGCCAGTAGTATAGCTCCGGGGGCGTTACCCCCCGGCAATCAGCCCCAGCATTTT. This encodes CASSIAPGALPPGNQPQHF.

The chain joins TRBV20-1 to TRBJ1-5; D unclear. Germline assignment: CDR1 DFQATT and CDR2 SNEGSKA (reference sequence). The CDR3 length is 15 residues. V was shortened by 0 bases and J by 11 bases, with 20 bases between the two germline ends. In nucleotides, the CDR3 is TGCAGTGCTAGAGATCTTGGCAGAATCAGGCAGTCCCAGCATTTT. Protein: CSARDLGRIRQSQHF.

As regards this clonotype: At one end, the junction sequence differs from germline, possibly due to a read error. The chain uses TRBV10-1 and TRBJ2-2; D possibly matches TRBD1 or TRBD2 (6 bases each). The CDR3 spans 15 residues. CDR1 is WNHNN, CDR2 SYGVQD, per germline (reference sequence). The chain's CDR3 is CVNSKTGANAGELFF. In DNA form, the CDR3 reads TGCGTCAACAGTAAGACGGGGGCGAACGCCGGGGAGCTGTTTTTT.

Details on this clonotype: Because it lacks the conserved phenylalanine or tryptophan at the end, this CDR3 is likely a read error. J is TRBJ1-1 and V is TRBV11-1; maybe TRBD1 (5 bases). The CDR3 extends over 13 amino acids. Germline lookup yields CDR1 SGHAT and CDR2 FQDESV (reference sequence). This chain's CDR3 is CTSSLSPGAEAFS. In DNA, the CDR3 is TGTACCAGCAGCTTATCGCCGGGGGCTGAAGCTTTCTCT.

For this clonotype: A read error is likely, as this CDR3 ends without the conserved phenylalanine or tryptophan. It is unclear where the CDR3 begins or ends on the DNA, so no DNA is shown, and the CDR3 is as TCRdb lists it. The chain is built from TRBV11-1 and TRBJ2-1; TRBD2, the D gene given by the table, was not confirmed from the DNA. Germline loops: CDR1 SGHAT, CDR2 FQDESV (reference sequence). The CDR3 extends over 16 residues, inclusive of both ends. CDR3 amino acids: CATSPGTRGGYNEQLL.

Remarks on this clonotype: Germline and junction disagree at one end, which may indicate a read error. V and J are TRBV5-1 and TRBJ2-1; 7 bases fit TRBD1. Germline CDR1 is SGHRS and CDR2 is YFSETQ. CDR3 length: 16 amino acids. CDR3 region: CANSLDPTGTMGEQFF. For the CDR3, the DNA is TGCGCCAACAGCTTGGATCCGACAGGGACAATGGGTGAGCAGTTCTTC.

This clonotype was seen only once. Lacking the conserved final phenylalanine or tryptophan, this CDR3 likely reflects a read error. The CDR3 reads CASRGTAASGPQHI. CDR3 DNA: TGTGCCAGTAGGGGTACAGCCGCTAGTGGACCCCAGCATATT. The chain is built from TRBV19 and TRBJ1-5, with unresolved D. Germline CDR1 reads LNHDA; CDR2 reads SQIVND (reference sequence). This CDR3 contains 14 residues. V was trimmed by 6 bases and J by 10 bases, leaving 19 bases between them.

The sample holds one count of this clonotype. Here the CDR3 omits its conserved ending phenylalanine or tryptophan, so a read error is the likely source. The DNA is omitted, as the CDR3 cannot be located on it reliably, and the CDR3 follows TCRdb's listing. This chain connects TRBV29-1 to TRBJ2-3; the table's TRBD1 call for D was not verified on the DNA. Germline-derived CDR1 and CDR2 are SQVTM and ANQGSEA. Ends included, the CDR3 has 16 residues. CDR3: CSVDTTGTGVADTQCI.

Concerning this clonotype itself: A much bigger clone sits one base away, suggesting this may be a read error. The chain recombines TRBV28 with TRBJ2-3; 7 bases map to TRBD2. CDR3 length equals 14 residues. Trimming took 11 bases from V and 5 from J; bases not matched to a gene: 13. Germline CDR1 reads MDHEN; CDR2 reads SYDVKM. This CDR3 reads CAARVGRGGDTQYF. The CDR3 coding sequence is TGTGCCGCCCGGGTGGGGAGGGGTGGAGATACGCAGTATTTT.

This clonotype was recorded many times. The chain employs TRBV7-9 and TRBJ2-5; D call uncertain. Germline loops: CDR1 SEHNR, CDR2 FQNEAQ (reference sequence). Between the trimmed V and J ends, which lost 4 bases and 3 bases, there was a span of 12 bases. The CDR3 loop spans 14 amino acids. The CDR3 DNA reads as TGTGCCAGCAGCTCTAGGCGTCCAGAAGAGACCCAGTACTTC. This sequence encodes CASSSRRPEETQYF.

As concerns this clonotype: The junction departs from germline at one end; a sequencing error may be responsible. The chain is built from TRBV11-2 and TRBJ2-7; D not certain. The CDR3 sequence is 11 residues long. Germline loops: CDR1 SGHAT, CDR2 FQNNGV. The CDR3 DNA is TGTGTCAGCAGATATGGGCCCGAGCAGTACTTC. As protein: CVSRYGPEQYF.

Concerning this clonotype: At one end, the junction sequence differs from germline, possibly due to a read error. The chain is built from TRBV29-1 and TRBJ1-4, with D maybe TRBD1 (5 bases). CDR3 length equals 14 residues. Germline loops: CDR1 SQVTM, CDR2 ANQGSEA. CDR3 bases: TGCAGCGTGGGGAGATGGGGCACTAATGAAAAACTGTTCTTT. This gives the protein CSVGRWGTNEKLFF.